This is a list of T cell receptor beta chains from one sample in a study of shared clonotypes between healthy human individuals. Assay used: immunoSEQ multiplex PCR; TCRdb lists only in-frame clones, some missing. This sample carries some 240,000 clones, about 65% of them seen once, and the ten largest clones take 11%. Sequencing was carried out using memory CD4+ T cells sorted from blood. Receptor source: a man aged 25 to 45 in good health. CDR3s include the opening cysteine and the closing phenylalanine or tryptophan. The D gene is left open where the match is weak. Expanded clones are given a class, and other clones once, few, many or no size at all.

V	D	size	J	CDR3	DNA
TRBV6-5	-	-	TRBJ2-3	CASSYSRGGDTQYF	TGTGCCAGCAGTTACTCCCGAGGGGGGGATACGCAGTATTTT
TRBV28	-	-	TRBJ1-2	CASSLSGGPDYGYTF	TGTGCCAGCAGTTTATCGGGAGGGCCCGACTATGGCTACACCTTC
TRBV28	-	few	TRBJ1-2	CASITDANYGYTF	TGTGCCAGCATCACGGACGCCAACTATGGCTACACCTTC
TRBV29-1	-	-	TRBJ2-5	CSVARAPGETQYF	TGCAGCGTTGCCCGGGCCCCTGGGGAGACCCAGTACTTC
TRBV14	-	few	TRBJ1-1	CASSQDWAISIF	TGTGCCAGCAGCCAAGATTGGGCAATCTCAATCTTT
TRBV18	TRBD1	-	TRBJ1-5	CASSGQANQPQHF	TGTGCCAGCAGTGGACAGGCCAATCAGCCCCAGCATTTT
TRBV5-5	-	-	TRBJ2-2	CASSLAQVTGELFF	TGTGCCAGCAGCTTGGCTCAGGTCACCGGGGAGCTGTTTTTT
TRBV2	-	few	TRBJ2-5	CASSLKETQYF	TGTGCCAGCAGTCTGAAGGAGACCCAGTACTTC
TRBV7-9	-	-	TRBJ2-1	CASSFISVREKSNEQFF	TGTGCCAGCAGCTTCATTTCCGTTAGAGAAAAGAGCAATGAGCAGTTCTTC
TRBV15	-	-	TRBJ1-1	CATSRKGITEAFF	TGTGCCACCAGCAGGAAGGGTATCACTGAAGCTTTCTTT
TRBV7-2	-	few	TRBJ2-1	CASSLGADEQFF	TGTGCCAGCAGCTTAGGAGCTGATGAGCAGTTCTTC
TRBV27	TRBD2	-	TRBJ2-1	CASSFLGLANNEQFF	TGTGCCAGCAGTTTTCTGGGACTAGCGAACAATGAGCAGTTCTTC
TRBV6-1	TRBD1	-	TRBJ1-1	CASTQQGATEAFF	TGTGCCAGCACTCAACAGGGGGCAACTGAAGCTTTCTTT
TRBV18	TRBD1	-	TRBJ1-5	CASSPPVGQGAAQPQHF	TGTGCCAGCTCACCCCCCGTGGGACAGGGGGCAGCTCAGCCCCAGCATTTT
TRBV29-1	TRBD2	-	TRBJ2-3	CSVEGGASGADTQYF	TGCAGCGTTGAGGGTGGGGCTAGCGGGGCAGATACGCAGTATTTT
TRBV6-5	-	once	TRBJ2-7	CASTKRGEEQYF	TGTGCCAGCACTAAACGTGGTGAGGAGCAGTACTTC
TRBV6-1	-	-	TRBJ2-2	CASSEDRVPTGELFF	TGTGCCAGCAGTGAAGACAGGGTCCCCACCGGGGAGCTGTTTTTT
TRBV18	TRBD2	many	TRBJ2-3	CASSPSSGRAVTDTQYF	TGTGCCAGCTCACCATCCAGCGGGAGGGCCGTGACAGATACGCAGTATTTT
TRBV25-1	-	-	TRBJ1-3	CASSDSQRAGNTIYF	TGTGCCAGCAGTGACTCTCAGAGGGCTGGAAACACCATATATTTT
TRBV9	-	-	TRBJ2-5	CASSLHGNQETQYF	TGTGCCAGCAGTCTACATGGAAATCAAGAGACCCAGTACTTC
TRBV5-1	TRBD1	-	TRBJ2-2	CASRLKRQGANTGELFF	TGCGCCAGCCGACTGAAACGGCAGGGGGCGAACACCGGGGAGCTGTTTTTT
TRBV4-1	-	once	TRBJ1-4	CASSQGTGGGMGKLFF	TGCGCCAGCAGCCAAGGCACCGGGGGGGGAATGGGAAAACTGTTTTTT
TRBV6-1	TRBD1	-	TRBJ1-2	CASSVGQGANYGYTF	TGTGCCAGCAGTGTGGGGCAGGGGGCGAACTATGGCTACACCTTC
TRBV7-2	-	-	TRBJ2-1	CASSQAEQGEQFF	TGTGCCAGCAGCCAAGCGGAACAGGGAGAGCAGTTCTTC